This T cell receptor beta chain was obtained from a study of neurological immune-mediated disorders. The sorted libraries were made from approximately 950,000 CD4+ or CD8+ T cells. The CDR3 totals 14 residues. Between the trimmed V and J ends, which lost 2 bases and 2 bases, there was a span of 10 bases. Per the germline V gene, CDR1 is SEHNR and CDR2 is FQNEAQ (reference sequence). The making of cDNA relied on 5'RACE with 10-nucleotide random UMIs. Using its own MiXCR run on the 5' RACE reads, TCRdb lists one record per CDR3 protein. Here the sample spans around 29,000 distinct CDR3 sequences, under 6% being singletons. Findings and limits, study-wide: Expanded clones shared no CDR3 amino acid sequences across subjects, suggesting private repertoires in all groups.

This clonotype was counted ten times or more. The antigen remains undetermined. The sequenced sample consisted of CD4+ T cells from blood. The clonotype originates from a woman aged 50 to 60 in good health. The chain couples TRBV7-9 to TRBJ2-7; weak D call: TRBD2 (5 bases). The CDR3 DNA reads as TGTGCCAGCAGCTTACCGGGATCAACCTACGAGCAGTACTTC. Encoded protein: CASSLPGSTYEQYF. Supplemented by reference TRBV7-9 and TRBJ2-7, the full variable domain reads DTGVSQNPRHKITKRGQNVTFRCDPISEHNRLYWYRQTLGQGPEFLTYFQNEAQLEKSRLLSDRFSAERPKGSFSTLEIQRTEQGDSAMYLCASSLPGSTYEQYFGPGTRLTVT.